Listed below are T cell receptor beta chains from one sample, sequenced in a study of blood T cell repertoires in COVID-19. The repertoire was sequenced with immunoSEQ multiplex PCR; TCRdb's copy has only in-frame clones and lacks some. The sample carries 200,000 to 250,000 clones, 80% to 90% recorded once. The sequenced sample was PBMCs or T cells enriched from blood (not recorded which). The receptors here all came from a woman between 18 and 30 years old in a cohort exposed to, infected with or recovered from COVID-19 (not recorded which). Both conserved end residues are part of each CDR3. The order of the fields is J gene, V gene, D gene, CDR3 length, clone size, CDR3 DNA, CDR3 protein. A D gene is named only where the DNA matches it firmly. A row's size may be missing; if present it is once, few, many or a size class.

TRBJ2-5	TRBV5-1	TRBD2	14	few	TGCGCCAGCAGCCCTAGCGGGGGAGAAGAGACCCAGTACTTC	CASSPSGGEETQYF
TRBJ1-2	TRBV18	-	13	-	TGTGCCAGCTCACCAGGGGGCGAGGGACCCTACACCTTC	CASSPGGEGPYTF
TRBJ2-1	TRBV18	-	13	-	TGTGCCAGCTCCTCCACTTCCGACAATGAGCAGTTCTTC	CASSSTSDNEQFF
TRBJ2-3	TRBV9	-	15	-	TGTGCCAGCAGCGGAAGACTAGTAGGTACAGATACGCAGTATTTT	CASSGRLVGTDTQYF
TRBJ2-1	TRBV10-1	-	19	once	TGCGCCAGCAGTGAGCCGAACCAGGTCGGGGCCGGGGGCTACAATGAGCAGTTCTTC	CASSEPNQVGAGGYNEQFF
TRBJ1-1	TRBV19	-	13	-	TGTGCCAGTAGCTATACACCGGGCACTGAAGCTTTCTTT	CASSYTPGTEAFF
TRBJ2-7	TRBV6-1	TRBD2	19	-	TGTGCCAGCAGTGAAGCACGAGGCGGGACTAGCGCTCCCTCCTACGAGCAGTACTTC	CASSEARGGTSAPSYEQYF
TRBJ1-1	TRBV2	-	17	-	TGTGCCAGCAGGGTTGGTCCTTTGAGTGATAAGAACACTGAAGCTTTCTTT	CASRVGPLSDKNTEAFF
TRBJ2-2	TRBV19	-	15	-	TGTGCCAGTAGAAGGGAGCAAGCGGTCACCGGGGAGCTGTTTTTT	CASRREQAVTGELFF
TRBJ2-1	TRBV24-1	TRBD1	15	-	TGTGCCACCAGTGATCCACAGGGGGCAAAGAATGAGCAGTTCTTC	CATSDPQGAKNEQFF
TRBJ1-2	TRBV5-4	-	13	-	TGTGCCAGCAGCTCGGCGGGGGAGGGAAGCTACACCTTC	CASSSAGEGSYTF
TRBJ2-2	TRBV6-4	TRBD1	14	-	TGTGCCACCTCAAGGGGGCCGAACACCGGGGAGCTGTTTTTT	CATSRGPNTGELFF
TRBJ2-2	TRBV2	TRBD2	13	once	TGTGCCAGCAGACTAGCGGCCACCGGGGAGCTGTTTTTT	CASRLAATGELFF
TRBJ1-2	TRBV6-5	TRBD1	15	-	TGTGCCAGCAGGAACGGACAGGGATCAAATTATGGCTACACCTTC	CASRNGQGSNYGYTF
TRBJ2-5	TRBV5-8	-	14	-	TGTGCCAGCAGCACTGGGGGGATTCGGGAGACCCAGTACTTC	CASSTGGIRETQYF
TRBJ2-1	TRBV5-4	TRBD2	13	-	TGTGCCAGCATCGGGAGGGTAAACAATGAGCAGTTCTTC	CASIGRVNNEQFF
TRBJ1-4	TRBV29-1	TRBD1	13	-	TGCAGCGTTTTCGGGACAGGGCACGAAAAACTGTTTTTT	CSVFGTGHEKLFF
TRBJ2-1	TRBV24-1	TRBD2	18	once	TGTGCCACCAGTGATTTGCATGGCGGGAGAAGCTCCTACAATGAGCAGTTCTTC	CATSDLHGGRSSYNEQFF
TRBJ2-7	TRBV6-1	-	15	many	TGTGCCAGCAGTGAAGGCGGTGTCAGGGAATACGAGCAGTACTTC	CASSEGGVREYEQYF
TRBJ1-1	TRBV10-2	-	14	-	TGCGCCAGCAGTGAGTCGCGGGGGGACACTGAAGCTTTCTTT	CASSESRGDTEAFF
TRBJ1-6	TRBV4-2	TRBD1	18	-	TGTGCCAGCAGCCAAGAAGTGTGGACGGGACAGGGAAGATCACCCCTCCACTTT	CASSQEVWTGQGRSPLHF
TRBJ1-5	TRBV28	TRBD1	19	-	TGTGCCAGCAGTTTCTCTTATGGACAGGGAATTTATAGCAATCAGCCCCAGCATTTT	CASSFSYGQGIYSNQPQHF
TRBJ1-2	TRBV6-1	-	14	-	TGTGCCAGCAGTGAATCACAGGGTATCTATGGCTACACCTTC	CASSESQGIYGYTF
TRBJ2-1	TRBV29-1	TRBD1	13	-	TGCAGCGTTGAAAGGGGACAGTCTCAAGAGCAGTTCTTC	CSVERGQSQEQFF
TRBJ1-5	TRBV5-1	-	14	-	TGCGCCAGCAGCCGAGACCCGCGTGGAGAGCCCCAGCATTTT	CASSRDPRGEPQHF
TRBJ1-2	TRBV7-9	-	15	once	TGTGCCAGCAGCTTGGAGCCGAGACAGGTGCATGGCTACACCTTC	CASSLEPRQVHGYTF
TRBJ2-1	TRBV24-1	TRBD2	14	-	TGTGCCACAGCCGGGACTAGCGGGATAGATGAGCAGTTCTTC	CATAGTSGIDEQFF
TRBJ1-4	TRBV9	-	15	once	TGTGCCAGCAGCCGTACAGGAGGGACTAATGAAAAACTGTTTTTT	CASSRTGGTNEKLFF
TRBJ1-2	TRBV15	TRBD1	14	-	TGTGCCACCAGCACCCGAGGGGGCGACTATGGCTACACCTTC	CATSTRGGDYGYTF
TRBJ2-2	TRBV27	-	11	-	TGTGCCAGCACCCCAACCGGGGAGCTGTTTTTT	CASTPTGELFF
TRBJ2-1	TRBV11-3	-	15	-	TGTGCCAGCCGGTCAGAGACTATCCCCTACAATGAGCAGTTCTTC	CASRSETIPYNEQFF
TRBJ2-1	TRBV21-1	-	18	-	TGTGCCAGCAGCAAAATGGCCTCTCTAGCGGGAGGGAGAAATGAGCAGTTCTTC	CASSKMASLAGGRNEQFF
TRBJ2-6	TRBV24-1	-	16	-	TGTGCCACCAGTGATCCTATGATCTCTGGGGCCAACGTCCTGACTTTC	CATSDPMISGANVLTF
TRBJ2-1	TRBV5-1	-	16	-	TGCGCCAGCAGCTTGGCAGGCTTCTCCTGGGAGAATGAGCAGTTCTTC	CASSLAGFSWENEQFF
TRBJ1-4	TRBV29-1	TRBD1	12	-	TGCAGCGCCAGGGGGCTCGATGAAAAACTGTTTTTT	CSARGLDEKLFF
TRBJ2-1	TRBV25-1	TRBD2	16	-	TGTGCCAGCAGTGCAGTCTCAGGACTAGCAGGTAATGAGCAGTTCTTC	CASSAVSGLAGNEQFF
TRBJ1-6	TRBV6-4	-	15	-	TGTGCCAGCACCGACCAACGGGACACCGATTCACCCCTCCACTTT	CASTDQRDTDSPLHF
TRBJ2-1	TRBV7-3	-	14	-	TGTGCCAGCAGCTTAGGCGGGACAGAGAATGAGCAGTTCTTC	CASSLGGTENEQFF
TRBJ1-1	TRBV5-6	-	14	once	TGTGCCAGCAGCTCCCGGGACCGGGAGGCTGAAGCTTTCTTT	CASSSRDREAEAFF
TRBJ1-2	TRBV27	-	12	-	TGTGCCAGCAGAGCGGAGTTAGGTGGCTACACCTTC	CASRAELGGYTF
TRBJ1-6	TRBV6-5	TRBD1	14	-	TGTGCCAGCAGTTATCGGACAGGGGATTCACCCCTCCACTTT	CASSYRTGDSPLHF
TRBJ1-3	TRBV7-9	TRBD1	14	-	TGTGCCAGCAGCCGGGACAGGGCTGGAAACACCATATATTTT	CASSRDRAGNTIYF
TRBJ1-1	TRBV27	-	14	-	TGTGCCAGCAGTCTTCGGGTAGGAGGCACTGAAGCTTTCTTT	CASSLRVGGTEAFF
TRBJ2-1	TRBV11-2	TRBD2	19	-	TGTGCCAGCAGCCGGCCCCGGGGGTTAAGCGGGAGGGCATACAATGAGCAGTTCTTC	CASSRPRGLSGRAYNEQFF
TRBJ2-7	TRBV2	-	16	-	TGTGCCAGCAGTGAAGCGCTACGACTTACTGCCTACGAGCAGTACTTC	CASSEALRLTAYEQYF
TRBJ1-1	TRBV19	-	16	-	TGTGCCAGTAAACATAGGGCACAGGTGGAGGGCACTGAAGCTTTCTTT	CASKHRAQVEGTEAFF
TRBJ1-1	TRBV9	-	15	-	TGTGCCAGCAGCGCCCAGGGACAAATGAACACTGAAGCTTTCTTT	CASSAQGQMNTEAFF
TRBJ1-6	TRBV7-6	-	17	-	TGTGCCAGCAGCCCTACCTATGCGGGGTCCTATAATTCACCCCTCCACTTT	CASSPTYAGSYNSPLHF
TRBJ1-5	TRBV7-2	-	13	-	TGTGCCAGCAGCTCCTCAACCAGACAGCCCCAGCATTTT	CASSSSTRQPQHF
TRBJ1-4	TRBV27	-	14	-	TGTGCCAGCAGTAGCGAAAGAGGGTATGAAAAACTGTTTTTT	CASSSERGYEKLFF
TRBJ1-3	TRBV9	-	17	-	TGTGCCAGCAGCGTAGCTCAAGGACTTAGCTCTGGAAACACCATATATTTT	CASSVAQGLSSGNTIYF
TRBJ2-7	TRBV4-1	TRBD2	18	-	TGCGCCAGCAGCCAAGGGCCCGGGACTAGCGGGACGAAAGGGGAGCAGTACTTC	CASSQGPGTSGTKGEQYF
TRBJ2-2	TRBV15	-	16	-	TGTGCCACCAGCAGTCTCCAGGGGTGGAACACCGGGGAGCTGTTTTTT	CATSSLQGWNTGELFF
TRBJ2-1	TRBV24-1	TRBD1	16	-	TGTGCCACCAGTGGCGACTGGGACAGGGGGGCGAATGAGCAGTTCTTC	CATSGDWDRGANEQFF
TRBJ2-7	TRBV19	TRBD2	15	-	TGTGCCAGTAGCCCCGGTCCCCGGGACTACTACGAGCAGTACTTC	CASSPGPRDYYEQYF
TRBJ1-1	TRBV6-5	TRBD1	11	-	TGTGCCAGCAGACAGGGGGAAGAAGCTTTCTTT	CASRQGEEAFF
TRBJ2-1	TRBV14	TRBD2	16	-	TGTGCCAGCAGCCAAGACCTGACTAGCGGGAGGGTTGAGCAGTTCTTC	CASSQDLTSGRVEQFF
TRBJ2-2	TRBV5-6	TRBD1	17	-	TGTGCCAGCAGCTCAGGCCTGGGGACAGGGGACACCGGGGAGCTGTTTTTT	CASSSGLGTGDTGELFF
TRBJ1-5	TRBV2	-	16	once	TGTGCCAGCAGCTTCCCCGGGGGAATTTCTAATCAGCCCCAGCATTTT	CASSFPGGISNQPQHF
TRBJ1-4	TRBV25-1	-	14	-	TGTGCCAGCAGTGAATCCTATGGACAGCGAAAACTGTTTTTT	CASSESYGQRKLFF